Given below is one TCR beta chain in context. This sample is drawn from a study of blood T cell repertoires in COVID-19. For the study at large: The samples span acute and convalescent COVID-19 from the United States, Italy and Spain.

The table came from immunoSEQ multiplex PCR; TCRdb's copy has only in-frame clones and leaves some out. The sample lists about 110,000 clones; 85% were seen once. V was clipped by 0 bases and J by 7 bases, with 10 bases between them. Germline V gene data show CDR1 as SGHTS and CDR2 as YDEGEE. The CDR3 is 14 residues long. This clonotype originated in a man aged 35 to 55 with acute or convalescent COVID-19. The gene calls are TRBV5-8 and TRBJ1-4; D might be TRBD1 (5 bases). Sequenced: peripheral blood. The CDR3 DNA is TGTGCCAGCAGCTTGGGCCAGGGAAGTGAAAAACTGTTTTTT. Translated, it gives CASSLGQGSEKLFF.